The next 8 T cell receptor beta chains were all read from a single sample in a study of shared clonotypes between healthy human individuals. Naive CD8 cells lacked CD45RO and underwent positive selection for CCR7, leaving out terminally differentiated effector memory CD45RA+ cells. Data came from immunoSEQ multiplex PCR; TCRdb stores just in-frame clones and leaves some out. The data hold 2 million or so clones, with approximately 94% observed a single time. What was sequenced was naive CD8+ T cells sorted from blood. The receptors derive from a man aged 18 to 30 in good health.

This clone was picked up a small number of times. Other DNA sequences in this sample translate to the same CDR3. The CDR3 DNA reads as TGTGCCAGCAGTCCAGACAGGGGCTACGAGCAGTACTTC. Its protein product is CASSPDRGYEQYF. The gene calls are TRBV27 and TRBJ2-7; 8 positions match TRBD1. Germline CDR1 MNHEY, CDR2 SMNVEV (reference sequence). With 5 bases clipped from V and 3 bases from J, the junction kept 3 bases outside the gene matches. This CDR3 has 13 residues.

The chain recombines TRBV6-1 with TRBJ2-7, with D possibly being TRBD2 (6 bases). Germline CDR1 MNHNS, CDR2 SASEGT. This CDR3 region has 14 residues. Trimming shortened V by 1 base and J by 2 bases, and 9 bases separated the two germline ends. CDR3 in amino acids: CASSEGWEAYEQYF. The CDR3 nucleotides are TGTGCCAGCAGTGAAGGTTGGGAGGCCTACGAGCAGTACTTC.

Remarks on this clone: The same CDR3 can be traced to other DNA sequences in this sample. The V gene is TRBV4-1, the J gene TRBJ2-1; 9 bases match TRBD1. The V and J ends lost 0 bases and 3 bases, in that order; junction bases with no gene match: 6. The length of the CDR3 is 17 residues. CDR1 MGHRA and CDR2 YSYEKL come from the germline V gene. CDR3 sequence (DNA): TGCGCCAGCAGCCAAGATCTGGGACAGGGCCTCTACAATGAGCAGTTCTTC. This codes for CASSQDLGQGLYNEQFF.

This sequence joins TRBV7-9 and TRBJ1-1; D ambiguous. Looked up from germline, CDR1 is SEHNR and CDR2 is FQNEAQ (reference sequence). The ends were cut back, 1 base at V and 5 bases at J, with 11 bases in the middle. The CDR3 contains 14 residues. This chain's CDR3 is CASSLGGMITEAFF. The CDR3 coding sequence is TGTGCCAGCAGCTTAGGGGGAATGATAACTGAAGCTTTCTTT.

This clone has more than one count but fewer than ten. The chain links TRBV25-1 to TRBJ1-2, with no clear D. The CDR3 runs to 15 residues. Germline values: CDR1 MGHDK, CDR2 SYGVNS. The germline V and J ends were trimmed by 5 bases and 7 bases, with 20 bases remaining between them. For the CDR3, the DNA is TGTGCCAGCAGTCCCACCGGGATTACGAGGAGTGGCTACACCTTC. Protein product: CASSPTGITRSGYTF.

V and J are TRBV30 and TRBJ2-7; 11 nucleotides match TRBD1. The CDR3 extends over 14 amino acids. The germline V gene has CDR1 GTSNPN and CDR2 SVGIG (reference sequence). With V trimmed by 2 bases and J by 5 bases, 5 bases remained unmatched. CDR3 region: CAWSTGQGADEQYF. For the CDR3, the DNA is TGTGCCTGGAGTACAGGACAGGGGGCGGACGAGCAGTACTTC.

The chain is built from TRBV27 and TRBJ2-2; D call uncertain. CDR3 length: 11 residues. V lost 7 bases, J lost 7 bases, and 7 bases lay in between. CDR1 is MNHEY and CDR2 is SMNVEV in the germline V gene (reference sequence). The DNA of the CDR3 is TGTGCCAGCATGGGAAGCGGGGAGCTGTTTTTT. Protein product: CASMGSGELFF.

Worth noting for this clone: This same CDR3 is encoded by further DNA sequences in the sample. The V gene is TRBV5-6, the J gene TRBJ2-7; D is uncertain. Trimming cost V 3 bases and J 0 bases, with 7 bases left between them. CDR1 is SGHDT, CDR2 YYEEEE, per germline. The length of the CDR3 is 13 residues. CDR3 DNA: TGTGCCAGCAGCTACGGAACCTCCTACGAGCAGTACTTC. Protein: CASSYGTSYEQYF. Together with reference TRBV5-6 and TRBJ2-7, the CDR3 gives the full variable domain: DAGVTQSPTHLIKTRGQQVTLRCSPKSGHDTVSWYQQALGQGPQFIFQYYEEEERQRGNFPDRFSGHQFPNYSSELNVNALLLGDSALYLCASSYGTSYEQYFGPGTRLTVT.